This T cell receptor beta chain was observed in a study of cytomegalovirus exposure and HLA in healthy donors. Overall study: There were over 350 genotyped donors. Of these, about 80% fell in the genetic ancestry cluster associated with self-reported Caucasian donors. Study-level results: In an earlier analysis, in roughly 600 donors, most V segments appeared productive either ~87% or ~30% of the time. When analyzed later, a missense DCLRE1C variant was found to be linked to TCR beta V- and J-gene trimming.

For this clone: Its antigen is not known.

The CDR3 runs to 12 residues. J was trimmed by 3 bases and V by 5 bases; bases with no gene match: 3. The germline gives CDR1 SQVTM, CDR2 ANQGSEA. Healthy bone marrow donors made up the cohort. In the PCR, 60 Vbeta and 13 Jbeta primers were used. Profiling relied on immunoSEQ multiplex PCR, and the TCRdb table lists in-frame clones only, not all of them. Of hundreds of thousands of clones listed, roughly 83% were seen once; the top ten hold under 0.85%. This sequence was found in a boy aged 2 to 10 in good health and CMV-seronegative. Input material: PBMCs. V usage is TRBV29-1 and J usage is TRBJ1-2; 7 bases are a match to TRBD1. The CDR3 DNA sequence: TGCAGCGTTCAGGGGGGCGACTATGGCTACACCTTC. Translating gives CSVQGGDYGYTF.